This T cell receptor (beta chain) was captured in a study of cytomegalovirus exposure and HLA in healthy donors. Findings of the study overall: Compared with the roughly 670-donor mean, an Asian-associated ancestry cluster reportedly had fewer N-insertions, according to a later analysis.

As for this clone: Its cognate antigen is unknown.

It was with 60 Vbeta and 13 Jbeta primers that the PCR ran. Assay: immunoSEQ multiplex PCR; the TCRdb copy retains only in-frame clones and omits some. This table holds approximately 150,000 clones, 82% found once. Healthy individuals who donated bone marrow served as the donors. The germline V gene has CDR1 SNHLY and CDR2 FYNNEI. This CDR3 is 13 amino acids long. V shed 9 bases and J shed 3 bases, with 15 bases lying between them. The sequence was collected from a male donor in good health and CMV-seronegative. Material for sequencing was PBMCs. The rearrangement uses TRBV2 and TRBJ2-7, with a possible D match to TRBD1 (6 bases). CDR3 bases: TGTGCCAGTAGAACAGGGATAAACTACGAGCAGTACTTC. Residues: CASRTGINYEQYF.